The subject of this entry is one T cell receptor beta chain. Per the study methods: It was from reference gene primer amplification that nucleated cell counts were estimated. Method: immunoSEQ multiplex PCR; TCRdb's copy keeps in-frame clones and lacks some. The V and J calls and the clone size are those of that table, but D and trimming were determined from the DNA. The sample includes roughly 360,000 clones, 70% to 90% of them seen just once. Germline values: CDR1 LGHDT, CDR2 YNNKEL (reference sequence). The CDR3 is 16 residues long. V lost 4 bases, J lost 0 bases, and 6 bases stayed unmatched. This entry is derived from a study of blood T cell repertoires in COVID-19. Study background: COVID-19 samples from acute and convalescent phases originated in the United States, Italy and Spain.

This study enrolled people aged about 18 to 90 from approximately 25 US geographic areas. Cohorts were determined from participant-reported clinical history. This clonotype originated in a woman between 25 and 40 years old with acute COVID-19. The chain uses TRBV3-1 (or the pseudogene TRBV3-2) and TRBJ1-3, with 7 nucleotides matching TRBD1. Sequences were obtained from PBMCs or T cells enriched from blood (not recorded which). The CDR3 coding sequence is TGTGCCAGCAGCCCCCGGGACAGAGGCTCTGGAAACACCATATATTTT. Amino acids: CASSPRDRGSGNTIYF.